These T cell receptor beta chains were read from a single sample in a study of blood T cell repertoires in COVID-19. Method: immunoSEQ multiplex PCR; TCRdb's copy keeps in-frame clones and lacks some. The sample lists 90,000 to 120,000 clones, around four fifths occurring once. The sample comprised peripheral blood. Source of these receptors: a man in his 70s with acute or convalescent COVID-19. Each CDR3 is given with its conserved first and last residue. Fields, in order: V gene, J gene, D gene, clone size, CDR3 protein, CDR3 DNA. The D gene is left open where the match is weak. A clone size is listed for some rows: how often the clone was seen (once, few, many), or a class if it is expanded.

v_call: TRBV19
j_call: TRBJ2-3
d_call: TRBD2
clone_size: few
cdr3_aa: CASSAEAGGRADTQYF
cdr3_nt: TGTGCCAGTAGTGCCGAAGCGGGGGGGAGGGCAGATACGCAGTATTTT

v_call: TRBV6-5
j_call: TRBJ1-5
d_call: -
clone_size: -
cdr3_aa: CASRVDSYQPQHF
cdr3_nt: TGTGCCAGCAGGGTGGACAGTTATCAGCCCCAGCATTTT

v_call: TRBV5-4
j_call: TRBJ1-6
d_call: TRBD1
clone_size: -
cdr3_aa: CASSSPGQGFISPLHF
cdr3_nt: TGTGCCAGCAGCTCACCGGGACAGGGGTTTATTTCACCCCTCCACTTT

v_call: TRBV7-3
j_call: TRBJ2-1
d_call: -
clone_size: few
cdr3_aa: CASSLNVGGTVYNEQFF
cdr3_nt: TGTGCCAGCAGCTTAAATGTGGGCGGGACAGTTTACAATGAGCAGTTCTTC

v_call: TRBV3-1/TRBV3-2
j_call: TRBJ1-2
d_call: -
clone_size: once
cdr3_aa: CASNERGIYTF
cdr3_nt: TGTGCCAGCAACGAGAGAGGGATCTACACCTTC

v_call: TRBV11-2
j_call: TRBJ1-3
d_call: -
clone_size: -
cdr3_aa: CASSLGHSGNTIYF
cdr3_nt: TGTGCCAGCAGTCTCGGACACTCTGGAAACACCATATATTTT

v_call: TRBV6-2/TRBV6-3
j_call: TRBJ1-2
d_call: -
clone_size: -
cdr3_aa: CASRPGSAEFYGYTF
cdr3_nt: TGTGCCAGCAGGCCTGGGTCCGCGGAATTCTATGGCTACACCTTC

v_call: TRBV2
j_call: TRBJ2-2
d_call: TRBD1
clone_size: -
cdr3_aa: CASLGQGTGELFF
cdr3_nt: TGTGCCAGCTTGGGACAGGGGACCGGGGAGCTGTTTTTT

v_call: TRBV11-2
j_call: TRBJ2-2
d_call: -
clone_size: few
cdr3_aa: CASSSLAASGELFF
cdr3_nt: TGTGCCAGCAGCTCCTTAGCGGCATCCGGGGAGCTGTTTTTT

v_call: TRBV18
j_call: TRBJ2-2
d_call: TRBD2
clone_size: -
cdr3_aa: CASSPFSGGANTGELFF
cdr3_nt: TGTGCCAGCTCCCCGTTTAGCGGGGGGGCGAACACCGGGGAGCTGTTTTTT

v_call: TRBV7-6
j_call: TRBJ2-1
d_call: TRBD1
clone_size: once
cdr3_aa: CASSQGQAVSSYNEQFF
cdr3_nt: TGTGCCAGCAGCCAGGGACAGGCCGTATCCTCCTACAATGAGCAGTTCTTC

v_call: TRBV6-2/TRBV6-3
j_call: TRBJ2-7
d_call: TRBD1
clone_size: once
cdr3_aa: CASSAITGTGGGEYF
cdr3_nt: TGTGCCAGCAGTGCAATAACAGGGACAGGGGGAGGGGAGTACTTC

v_call: TRBV7-9
j_call: TRBJ1-2
d_call: TRBD1
clone_size: -
cdr3_aa: CASSLSTGNYGYTF
cdr3_nt: TGTGCCAGCAGCCTATCGACAGGGAACTATGGCTACACCTTC

v_call: TRBV5-1
j_call: TRBJ1-2
d_call: TRBD1
clone_size: few
cdr3_aa: CASSLAGTGEPLGYTF
cdr3_nt: TGCGCCAGCAGCTTGGCCGGGACAGGGGAGCCCCTAGGCTACACCTTC

v_call: TRBV2
j_call: TRBJ2-3
d_call: -
clone_size: -
cdr3_aa: CASSERVTDTQYF
cdr3_nt: TGTGCCAGCAGTGAGAGGGTAACAGATACGCAGTATTTT

v_call: TRBV7-8
j_call: TRBJ1-2
d_call: TRBD1
clone_size: -
cdr3_aa: CASSVDRGHGYTF
cdr3_nt: TGTGCCAGCAGCGTAGACAGGGGCCATGGCTACACCTTC

v_call: TRBV7-8
j_call: TRBJ1-6
d_call: TRBD1
clone_size: once
cdr3_aa: CASSGRQGGNSPLHF
cdr3_nt: TGTGCCAGCAGCGGAAGACAGGGTGGCAATTCACCCCTCCACTTT

v_call: TRBV7-6
j_call: TRBJ2-2
d_call: TRBD1
clone_size: -
cdr3_aa: CASSLDVTGQGAAGELFF
cdr3_nt: TGTGCCAGCAGCTTAGATGTGACGGGACAGGGCGCCGCCGGGGAGCTGTTTTTT

v_call: TRBV27
j_call: TRBJ1-1
d_call: TRBD1
clone_size: few
cdr3_aa: CASRRQGEAFF
cdr3_nt: TGTGCCAGCAGGAGACAGGGGGAAGCTTTCTTT

v_call: TRBV6-1
j_call: TRBJ1-6
d_call: TRBD1
clone_size: -
cdr3_aa: CASSVGAGGGYSPLHF
cdr3_nt: TGTGCCAGCAGTGTCGGAGCAGGGGGCGGATATTCACCCCTCCACTTT

v_call: TRBV7-2
j_call: TRBJ2-3
d_call: -
clone_size: -
cdr3_aa: CASSLGGPLTDTQYF
cdr3_nt: TGTGCCAGCAGCTTGGGGGGGCCCCTCACAGATACGCAGTATTTT

v_call: TRBV6-6
j_call: TRBJ1-5
d_call: -
clone_size: -
cdr3_aa: CASRGVSSNQPQHF
cdr3_nt: TGTGCCAGCAGGGGAGTATCCAGCAATCAGCCCCAGCATTTT

v_call: TRBV19
j_call: TRBJ1-3
d_call: TRBD1
clone_size: -
cdr3_aa: CASSIQDRAPGNTIYF
cdr3_nt: TGTGCCAGTAGTATACAGGACAGGGCACCTGGAAACACCATATATTTT

v_call: TRBV9
j_call: TRBJ2-3
d_call: -
clone_size: -
cdr3_aa: CASSVGGAITDTQYF
cdr3_nt: TGTGCCAGCAGCGTAGGTGGGGCGATCACAGATACGCAGTATTTT

v_call: TRBV13
j_call: TRBJ2-7
d_call: TRBD1
clone_size: medium-sized
cdr3_aa: CASSPGTVNSHTYEQYF
cdr3_nt: TGTGCCAGCAGCCCCGGGACAGTAAACTCACATACCTACGAGCAGTACTTC

v_call: TRBV7-2
j_call: TRBJ2-7
d_call: TRBD2
clone_size: -
cdr3_aa: CASRPIWTSGDYEQYF
cdr3_nt: TGTGCCAGCAGGCCCATATGGACTAGCGGGGATTACGAGCAGTACTTC

v_call: TRBV7-9
j_call: TRBJ1-2
d_call: -
clone_size: -
cdr3_aa: CASSPGLESGYTF
cdr3_nt: TGTGCCAGCAGCCCTGGGCTCGAGAGTGGCTACACCTTC

v_call: TRBV7-2
j_call: TRBJ1-1
d_call: -
clone_size: -
cdr3_aa: CASSLEGLGKAFF
cdr3_nt: TGTGCCAGCAGCTTAGAGGGACTCGGGAAAGCTTTCTTT

v_call: TRBV6-5
j_call: TRBJ1-4
d_call: TRBD1
clone_size: -
cdr3_aa: CASSNDRATNEKLFF
cdr3_nt: TGTGCCAGCAGTAACGACAGGGCAACTAATGAAAAACTGTTTTTT

v_call: TRBV6-5
j_call: TRBJ2-7
d_call: TRBD1
clone_size: -
cdr3_aa: CASTYGGGQGKYF
cdr3_nt: TGTGCCAGCACCTACGGCGGGGGACAGGGAAAGTACTTC

v_call: TRBV6-5
j_call: TRBJ1-3
d_call: TRBD1
clone_size: -
cdr3_aa: CASSYSIGGGNTIYF
cdr3_nt: TGTGCCAGCAGTTACTCGATAGGGGGCGGAAACACCATATATTTT

v_call: TRBV10-3
j_call: TRBJ1-4
d_call: -
clone_size: -
cdr3_aa: CAISESGSDFEKLFF
cdr3_nt: TGTGCCATCAGTGAGTCAGGGTCGGACTTCGAAAAACTGTTTTTT